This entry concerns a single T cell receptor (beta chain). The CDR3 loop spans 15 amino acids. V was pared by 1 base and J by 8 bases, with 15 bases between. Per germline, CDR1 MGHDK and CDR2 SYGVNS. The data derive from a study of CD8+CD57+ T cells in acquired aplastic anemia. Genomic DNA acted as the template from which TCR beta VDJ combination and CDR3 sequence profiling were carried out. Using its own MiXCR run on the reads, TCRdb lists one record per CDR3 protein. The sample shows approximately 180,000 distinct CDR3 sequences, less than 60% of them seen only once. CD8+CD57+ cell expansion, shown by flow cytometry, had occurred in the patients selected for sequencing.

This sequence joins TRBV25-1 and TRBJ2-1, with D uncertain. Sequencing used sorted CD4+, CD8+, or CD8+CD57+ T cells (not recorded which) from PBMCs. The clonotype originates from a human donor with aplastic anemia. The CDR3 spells CASSESTRVIDEQFF. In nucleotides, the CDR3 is TGTGCCAGCAGTGAATCTACTCGGGTAATCGATGAGCAGTTCTTC.